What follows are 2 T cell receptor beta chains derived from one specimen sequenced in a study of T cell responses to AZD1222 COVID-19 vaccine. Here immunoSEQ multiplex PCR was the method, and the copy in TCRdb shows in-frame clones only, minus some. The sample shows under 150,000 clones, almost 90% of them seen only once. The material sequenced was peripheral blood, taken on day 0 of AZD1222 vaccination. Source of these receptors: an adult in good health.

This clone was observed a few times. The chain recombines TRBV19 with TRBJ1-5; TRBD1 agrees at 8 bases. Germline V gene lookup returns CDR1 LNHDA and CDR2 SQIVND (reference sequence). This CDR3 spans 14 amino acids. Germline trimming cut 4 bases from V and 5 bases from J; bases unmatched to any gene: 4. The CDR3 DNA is TGTGCCAGTAGTAGATCAGGGGGCGATCAGCCCCAGCATTTT. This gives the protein CASSRSGGDQPQHF. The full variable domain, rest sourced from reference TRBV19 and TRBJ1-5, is DGGITQSPKYLFRKEGQNVTLSCEQNLNHDAMYWYRQDPGQGLRLIYYSQIVNDFQKGDIAEGYSVSREKKESFPLTVTSAQKNPTAFYLCASSRSGGDQPQHFGDGTRLSIL.

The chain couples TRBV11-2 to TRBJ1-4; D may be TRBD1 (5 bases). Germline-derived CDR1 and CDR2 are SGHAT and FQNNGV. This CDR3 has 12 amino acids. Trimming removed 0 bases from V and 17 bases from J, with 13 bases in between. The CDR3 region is CASSLERGRGFF. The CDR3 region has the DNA TGTGCCAGCAGCTTAGAACGAGGGAGGGGTTTTTTT.